This T cell receptor (beta chain) was observed in a study of blood T cells in healthy people across ages. Study-wide findings and caveats: Observed TCR beta diversity per million T cells went down as age went up. This fall followed a roughly linear course with age. PBMCs went unsorted, and a conclusive naive versus antigen-experienced comparison was therefore prevented.

This clonotype was seen ten or more times. Its antigen is unknown. The use of a sample-barcoded 5' primer and a J-beta primer mix characterized a second PCR of about 6 to 11 cycles. Unique molecular identifiers of 12 random nucleotides labeled each cDNA. TCRdb used MiXCR to reprocess the 5' RACE reads, holding one entry per CDR3 protein. The sample lists 450,000 to 700,000 distinct CDR3 sequences; approximately 25% were seen once. Trimming removed 3 bases from V and 5 bases from J; junction bases left unmatched: 7. CDR1 is SGDLS, CDR2 YYNGEE, per germline. The length of the CDR3 is 14 residues. This TCR was sampled from a woman between 65 and 79 years old in good health. This chain joins TRBV9 and TRBJ1-1; 7 nucleotides line up with TRBD1. Sequencing input: blood. CDR3 nucleotide sequence: TGTGCCAGCAGCGAGACAGGGCTGGGTACTGAAGCTTTCTTT. Amino acids: CASSETGLGTEAFF.